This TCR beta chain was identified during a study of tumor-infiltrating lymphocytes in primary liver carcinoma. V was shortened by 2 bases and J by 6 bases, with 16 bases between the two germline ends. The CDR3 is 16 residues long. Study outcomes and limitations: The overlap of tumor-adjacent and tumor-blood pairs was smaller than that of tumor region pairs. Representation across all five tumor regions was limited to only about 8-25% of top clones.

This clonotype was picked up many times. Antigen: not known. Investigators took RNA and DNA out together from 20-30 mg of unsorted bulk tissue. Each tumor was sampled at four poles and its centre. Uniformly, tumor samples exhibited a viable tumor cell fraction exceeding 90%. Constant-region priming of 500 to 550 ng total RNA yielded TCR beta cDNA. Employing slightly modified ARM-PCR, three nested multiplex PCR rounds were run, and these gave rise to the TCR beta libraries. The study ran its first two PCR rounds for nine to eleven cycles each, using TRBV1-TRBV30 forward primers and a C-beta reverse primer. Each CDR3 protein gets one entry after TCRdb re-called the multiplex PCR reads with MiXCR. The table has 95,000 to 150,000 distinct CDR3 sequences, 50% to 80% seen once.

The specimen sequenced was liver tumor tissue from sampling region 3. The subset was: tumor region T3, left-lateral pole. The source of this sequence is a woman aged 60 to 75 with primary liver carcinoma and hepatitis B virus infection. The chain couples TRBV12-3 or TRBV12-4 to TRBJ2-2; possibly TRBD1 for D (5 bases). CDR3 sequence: CASSLRGVRVPGELFF. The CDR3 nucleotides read TGTGCCAGCAGTTTAAGAGGCGTCAGGGTCCCCGGGGAGCTGTTTTTT.